Below are 13 T cell receptor beta chains sequenced from a single sample in a study of response to subunit inactivated influenza vaccine. A single record per CDR3 protein comes from TCRdb applying MiXCR to the RT-PCR reads. In the table there are about 540,000 distinct CDR3 sequences, 20% to 25% of which are singletons. These sequences were also reported in another study, on T cells expressing NK-cell markers. This second study notes: UMI-tagged 5'RACE template switching yielded the TCR beta cDNA.

This specimen was CD4+ T cells sorted from PBMCs, taken about 12 days after vaccination. All receptors derive from a middle-aged man who received an inactivated influenza vaccine.

This clonotype was observed a few times. V gene TRBV20-1 combines with J gene TRBJ1-4, with 9 positions matching TRBD1. V gave up 6 bases and J gave up 8 bases; unmatched junction bases: 7. CDR3 length: 13 residues. Germline V CDR1 and CDR2: DFQATT, SNEGSKA (reference sequence). The DNA of the CDR3 is TGCAGTGCCACCGGGACAGGGAGCGAAAAACTGTTTTTT. Protein sequence: CSATGTGSEKLFF.

This clonotype has more than one count but fewer than ten. CDR3 DNA sequence: TGCGCCAGCAGCCATCCAAAAAGTAGCGGGAACTCCTACAATGAGCAGTTCTTC. Protein: CASSHPKSSGNSYNEQFF. The V gene is TRBV4-1, the J gene TRBJ2-1, with 8 bases lining up with TRBD2. Germline CDR1 reads MGHRA; CDR2 reads YSYEKL. CDR3 length equals 18 residues. J was trimmed by 0 bases and V by 3 bases; bases with no gene match: 10.

This clonotype showed up just a few times. The chain joins TRBV5-1 to TRBJ1-3, with 7 bases aligning to TRBD1. Germline V gene sequence: CDR1 SGHRS, CDR2 YFSETQ. The V and J ends lost 4 bases and 2 bases, in that order; junction bases with no gene match: 9. The length of the CDR3 is 16 residues. The CDR3 coding sequence is TGCGCCAGCAGCGTTGCAAGCGGGACAGCTGGAAACACCATATATTTT. Encoded protein: CASSVASGTAGNTIYF.

The chain links TRBV27 to TRBJ2-2; D remains unclear. The CDR3 loop spans 15 amino acids. V was shortened by 1 base and J by 0 bases, with 6 bases between the two germline ends. CDR1 and CDR2 from the germline V gene are MNHEY and SMNVEV (reference sequence). Here the CDR3 reads CASSLFDPNTGELFF. The CDR3 nucleotides read TGTGCCAGCAGTTTATTCGATCCGAACACCGGGGAGCTGTTTTTT.

The chain uses TRBV4-1 and TRBJ2-1; D is uncertain. V was trimmed by 0 bases and J by 0 bases, leaving 12 bases between them. Germline CDR1 reads MGHRA; CDR2 reads YSYEKL. The CDR3 has 17 amino acids. The CDR3 DNA follows: TGCGCCAGCAGCCAAGACCGCCCTCACAACTCCTACAATGAGCAGTTCTTC. Translation gives CASSQDRPHNSYNEQFF.

This sequence joins TRBV2 and TRBJ1-1; 8 bases align to TRBD1. CDR1 is SNHLY and CDR2 is FYNNEI in the germline V gene. The CDR3 length is 13 residues. V lost 7 bases, J lost 8 bases, and 9 bases stayed unmatched. The CDR3 nucleotides are TGTGCCAGCAACCCAGGACAGGGTCCCGAAGCTTTCTTT. Translation gives CASNPGQGPEAFF.

This clonotype showed up many times. The chain joins TRBV5-1 to TRBJ2-5; D gene ambiguous. The CDR3 sequence is 13 residues long. The V and J ends lost 3 bases and 5 bases respectively, with 11 bases between them. Per germline, CDR1 SGHRS and CDR2 YFSETQ. The CDR3 DNA sequence: TGCGCCAGCAGCTATGGGAATAGGGAGACCCAGTACTTC. It encodes CASSYGNRETQYF. The variable domain in full, with the rest retrieved from reference TRBV5-1 and TRBJ2-5, is KAGVTQTPRYLIKTRGQQVTLSCSPISGHRSVSWYQQTPGQGLQFLFEYFSETQRNKGNFPGRFSGRQFSNSRSEMNVSTLELGDSALYLCASSYGNRETQYFGPGTRLLVL.

This clonotype turned up a few times. The chain joins TRBV18 to TRBJ1-1, with TRBD1 identical over 7 bases. Germline V gene data show CDR1 as KGHSH and CDR2 as LQKENI. The CDR3 has 15 residues. V dropped 4 bases and J dropped 1; count of bases not matched to a gene: 6. CDR3 protein: CASSLLGTANTEAFF. The CDR3 DNA follows: TGTGCCAGCTCACTACTTGGGACAGCGAACACTGAAGCTTTCTTT.

This clonotype appeared a single time. The rearrangement joins TRBV6-2 or TRBV6-3 to TRBJ2-3, with TRBD1 as a possible D gene (6 bases). Germline CDR1 reads MNHEY; CDR2 reads SVGEGT. CDR3 size: 11 residues. Trimming stripped 2 bases from V and 10 bases from J, with 7 bases between. DNA of the CDR3: TGTGCCAGCAGTTACGGGACATCGCAGTATTTT. It is translated as CASSYGTSQYF.

This clonotype was observed a few times. The V and J genes are TRBV15 and TRBJ1-5; D gene uncertain. The CDR3 runs 13 residues. Deletions cut 5 bases from V and 2 bases from J, with 7 bases between. The germline V gene encodes CDR1 LNHNV and CDR2 YYDKDF (reference sequence). The CDR3 sequence is CATSGRGNQPQHF. CDR3 sequence (DNA): TGTGCCACCAGCGGGAGAGGCAATCAGCCCCAGCATTTT.

The chain links TRBV25-1 to TRBJ1-2; maybe TRBD1 (6 bases). The CDR3 length is 13 residues. CDR1 and CDR2 (germline): MGHDK, SYGVNS. The V gene lost 4 bases and the J gene lost 7 bases, with 13 bases spanning the gap. The CDR3 region is CASSVGTPVGYTF. DNA of the CDR3: TGTGCCAGCAGTGTGGGGACACCAGTTGGCTACACCTTC.

Many counts were recorded for this clonotype. The CDR3 bases are TGTGCCAGCAGCTTGGCCGTTAGCCGTGGCGAGCAGTTCTTC. As protein: CASSLAVSRGEQFF. The chain recombines TRBV5-5 with TRBJ2-1; D remains unclear. This CDR3 is built from 14 residues. CDR1 is SGHKS and CDR2 is YYEKEE in the germline V gene (reference sequence). Between the trimmed V and J ends, which lost 0 bases and 10 bases, there was a span of 14 bases.

The chain joins TRBV11-2 to TRBJ2-7, with D uncertain. Trimming left V 7 bases short and J 3 bases short, with 19 bases between. The CDR3 runs to 15 residues. Germline V gene data show CDR1 as SGHAT and CDR2 as FQNNGV. The CDR3 here is CASNKKMDGYYEQYF. The CDR3 bases are TGTGCCAGCAACAAAAAGATGGACGGCTACTACGAGCAGTACTTC.